A selection of T cell receptor beta chains follows, all from one sample in a study of T-cell memory formation after mild COVID-19. Each CDR3 protein is one row after TCRdb ran MiXCR on the 5' RACE reads. The sample has some 180,000 distinct CDR3 sequences, 10% to 15% seen once; the top ten hold roughly 3.4%. Source material: PBMCs or a T cell subset sorted from them (not recorded which). Source of these receptors: a man aged 18 to 30 who had mild COVID-19 (a few samples of this study predate the infection). Cell type and time point are not known. The CDR3 runs from the conserved cysteine through the conserved F or W. The D gene is left open where the match is weak. Where a row states a size, it is once, few, many or the class of an expanded clone; other rows omit it.

D	V	size	J	CDR3	DNA
TRBD2	TRBV6-5	NA	TRBJ2-5	CASSYGTSGGLETQYF	TGTGCCAGCAGTTATGGGACTAGCGGGGGGTTAGAGACCCAGTACTTC
TRBD1	TRBV7-9	NA	TRBJ2-2	CASSSYRTGGNEYIGELFF	TGTGCCAGCAGCTCATATCGGACAGGGGGCAACGAGTATATCGGGGAGCTGTTTTTT
TRBD1	TRBV4-3	few	TRBJ1-2	CASSPLTLPRGKGYTF	TGCGCCAGCAGCCCCTTAACCCTCCCCAGGGGGAAGGGCTACACCTTC
NA	TRBV5-1	NA	TRBJ2-6	CASSLFGTGANVLTF	TGCGCCAGCAGCTTGTTCGGGACTGGGGCCAACGTCCTGACTTTC
NA	TRBV5-1	NA	TRBJ1-2	CASSITGGGGDYGYTF	TGCGCCAGCAGCATCACCGGCGGGGGTGGAGACTATGGCTACACCTTC
TRBD2	TRBV20-1	few	TRBJ2-3	CSARVAGGTDTQYF	TGCAGTGCTAGAGTAGCGGGCGGAACAGATACGCAGTATTTT
NA	TRBV6-5	NA	TRBJ2-7	CASSYKVYGYEQYF	TGTGCCAGCAGTTACAAAGTATACGGCTACGAGCAGTACTTC
NA	TRBV12-3/TRBV12-4	NA	TRBJ1-1	CASSLGQDTEAFF	TGTGCCAGCAGTTTAGGACAAGACACTGAAGCTTTCTTT
TRBD1	TRBV7-2	NA	TRBJ1-5	CASSSGQGGGNQPQHF	TGTGCCAGCAGCTCGGGACAGGGGGGTGGCAATCAGCCCCAGCATTTT
TRBD1	TRBV2	NA	TRBJ2-1	CASSEAWGTEGFF	TGTGCCAGCAGTGAAGCGTGGGGGACAGAAGGGTTCTTC
TRBD2	TRBV20-1	many	TRBJ2-2	CSARERGANTGELFF	TGCAGTGCTAGAGAGCGGGGGGCGAACACCGGGGAGCTGTTTTTT
NA	TRBV12-3/TRBV12-4	NA	TRBJ1-2	CASILGVGYTF	TGTGCCAGCATCCTAGGGGTTGGCTACACCTTC
TRBD2	TRBV28	few	TRBJ2-4	CASSPGLVLGIQYF	TGTGCCAGCAGTCCCGGACTAGTTTTGGGCATTCAGTACTTC
TRBD1	TRBV6-2/TRBV6-3	few	TRBJ2-2	CASSNTGTGAPGELFF	TGTGCCAGCAGCAATACCGGGACAGGGGCTCCCGGGGAGCTGTTTTTT
TRBD1	TRBV5-1	few	TRBJ2-6	CASGDRAGANVLTF	TGCGCCAGCGGGGACAGGGCTGGGGCCAACGTCCTGACTTTC
NA	TRBV7-3	NA	TRBJ1-4	CASARVPNEKLFF	TGTGCCAGCGCACGGGTGCCTAATGAAAAACTGTTTTTT
NA	TRBV12-3/TRBV12-4	NA	TRBJ2-2	CASRRDGNTGELFF	TGTGCCAGCAGACGGGACGGGAACACCGGGGAGCTGTTTTTT
NA	TRBV7-9	NA	TRBJ1-1	CASSLGAATEAFF	TGTGCCAGCAGCTTAGGGGCTGCCACTGAAGCTTTCTTT
NA	TRBV3-1	NA	TRBJ1-6	CASSVMGGAAVSPLHF	TGTGCCAGCAGCGTTATGGGGGGGGCAGCCGTTTCACCCCTCCACTTT
TRBD2	TRBV5-1	few	TRBJ2-3	CASNSGAGTDTQYF	TGCGCCAGCAATAGCGGGGCGGGCACAGATACGCAGTATTTT
TRBD1	TRBV4-3	few	TRBJ2-1	CASSQGSGRGRGGEQFF	TGCGCCAGCAGCCAAGGCAGCGGTAGGGGGCGTGGTGGTGAGCAGTTCTTC
TRBD2	TRBV5-1	many	TRBJ2-5	CASSSLGAGGQETQYF	TGCGCCAGCAGCTCTTTAGGAGCGGGGGGCCAAGAGACCCAGTACTTC
NA	TRBV5-6	NA	TRBJ1-1	CASSPRGWNTEAFF	TGTGCCAGCAGCCCGAGGGGTTGGAACACTGAAGCTTTCTTT
TRBD1	TRBV20-1	NA	TRBJ1-1	CSARETGAVSEAFF	TGCAGTGCTAGAGAGACAGGGGCGGTGTCTGAAGCTTTCTTT
TRBD2	TRBV12-3/TRBV12-4	few	TRBJ2-7	CASSPSSGGAGEQYF	TGTGCCAGCAGTCCGTCTAGCGGGGGGGCCGGCGAGCAGTACTTC
TRBD1	TRBV7-2	NA	TRBJ2-1	CASSPGQGAPEQFF	TGTGCCAGCAGCCCGGGACAGGGGGCGCCCGAGCAGTTCTTC
TRBD1	TRBV5-1	NA	TRBJ2-5	CASSLGPRDRGSGTQYF	TGCGCCAGCAGCTTGGGACCCCGGGACAGGGGATCCGGGACCCAGTACTTC